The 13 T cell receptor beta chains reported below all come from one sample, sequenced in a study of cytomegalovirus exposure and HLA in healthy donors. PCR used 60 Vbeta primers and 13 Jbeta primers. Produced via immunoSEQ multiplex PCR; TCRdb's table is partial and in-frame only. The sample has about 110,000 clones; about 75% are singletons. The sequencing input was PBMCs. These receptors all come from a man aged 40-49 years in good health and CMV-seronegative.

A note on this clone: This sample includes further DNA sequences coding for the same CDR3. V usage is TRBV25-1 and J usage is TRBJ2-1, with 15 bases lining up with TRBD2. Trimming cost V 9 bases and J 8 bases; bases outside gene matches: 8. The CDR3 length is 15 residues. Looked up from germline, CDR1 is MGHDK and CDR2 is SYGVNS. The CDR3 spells CASSRTSGGVYEQFF. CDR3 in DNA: TGTGCCAGTAGCCGGACTAGCGGGGGGGTGTATGAGCAGTTCTTC.

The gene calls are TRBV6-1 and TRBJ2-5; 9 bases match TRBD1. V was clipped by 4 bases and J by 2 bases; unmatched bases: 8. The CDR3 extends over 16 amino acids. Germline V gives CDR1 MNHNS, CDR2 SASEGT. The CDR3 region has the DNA TGTGCCAGCAGTGGCCGCCTGACAGGGGGACAAGAGACCCAGTACTTC. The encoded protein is CASSGRLTGGQETQYF.

The CDR3 sequence: CSVLSGLAGRTDTQYF. CDR3 in DNA: TGCAGCGTTCTCTCGGGACTAGCGGGCCGGACAGATACGCAGTATTTT. V and J are TRBV29-1 and TRBJ2-3, with 12 bases lining up with TRBD2. The junction had 9 bases not matched to a gene; V was cut back by 5 bases and J by 3 bases. The CDR3 contains 16 residues. Per the germline V gene, CDR1 is SQVTM and CDR2 is ANQGSEA.

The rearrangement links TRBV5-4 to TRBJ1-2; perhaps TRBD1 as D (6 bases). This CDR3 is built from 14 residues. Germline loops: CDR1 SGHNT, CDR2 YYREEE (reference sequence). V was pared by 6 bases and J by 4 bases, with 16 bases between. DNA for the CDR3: TGTGCCAGCAACCTGGGGGGGCGCGGCTATGGCTACACCTTC. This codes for CASNLGGRGYGYTF. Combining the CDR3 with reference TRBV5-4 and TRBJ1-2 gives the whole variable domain ETGVTQSPTHLIKTRGQQVTLRCSSQSGHNTVSWYQQALGQGPQFIFQYYREEENGRGNFPPRFSGLQFPNYSSELNVNALELDDSALYLCASNLGGRGYGYTFGSGTRLTVV.

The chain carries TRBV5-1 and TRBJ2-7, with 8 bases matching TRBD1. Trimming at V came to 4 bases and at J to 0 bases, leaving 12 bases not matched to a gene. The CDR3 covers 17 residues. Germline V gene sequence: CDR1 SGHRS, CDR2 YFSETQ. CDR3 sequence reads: CASSVAPGTGGSYEQYF. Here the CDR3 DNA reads TGCGCCAGCAGCGTAGCCCCCGGGACAGGCGGCTCCTACGAGCAGTACTTC.

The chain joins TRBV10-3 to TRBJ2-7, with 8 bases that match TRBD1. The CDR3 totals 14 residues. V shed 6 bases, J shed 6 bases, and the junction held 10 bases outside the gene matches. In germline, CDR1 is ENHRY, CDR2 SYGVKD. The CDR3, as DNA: TGTGCCATCAGAACCGGGACAGGTCAAGGCGAGCAGTACTTC. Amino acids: CAIRTGTGQGEQYF.

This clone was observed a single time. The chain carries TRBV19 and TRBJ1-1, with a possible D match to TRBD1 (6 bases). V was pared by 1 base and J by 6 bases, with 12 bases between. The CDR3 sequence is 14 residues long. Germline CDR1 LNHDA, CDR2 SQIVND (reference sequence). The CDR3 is CASSIAGGGSEAFF. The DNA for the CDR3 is TGTGCCAGTAGTATAGCCGGGGGGGGCTCTGAAGCTTTCTTT.

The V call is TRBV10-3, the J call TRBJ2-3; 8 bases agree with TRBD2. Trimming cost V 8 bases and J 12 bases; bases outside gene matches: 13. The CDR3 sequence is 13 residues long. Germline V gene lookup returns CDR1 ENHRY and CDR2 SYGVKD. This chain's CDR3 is CAIRLSVAGPQYF. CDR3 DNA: TGTGCCATCCGGCTTTCGGTAGCGGGGCCTCAGTATTTT.

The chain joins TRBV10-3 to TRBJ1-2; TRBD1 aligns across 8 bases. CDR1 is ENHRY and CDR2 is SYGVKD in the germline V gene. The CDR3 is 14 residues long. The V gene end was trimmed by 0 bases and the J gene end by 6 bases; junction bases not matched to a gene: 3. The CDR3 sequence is CAISESTGAHGYTF. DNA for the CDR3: TGTGCCATCAGTGAGTCGACAGGGGCGCATGGCTACACCTTC.

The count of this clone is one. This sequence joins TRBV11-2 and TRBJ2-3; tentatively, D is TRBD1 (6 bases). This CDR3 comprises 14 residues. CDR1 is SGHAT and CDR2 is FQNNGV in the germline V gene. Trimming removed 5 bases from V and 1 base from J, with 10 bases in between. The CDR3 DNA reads TGTGCCAGCAGCCCCGACAGGCGCACAGATACGCAGTATTTT. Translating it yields CASSPDRRTDTQYF.

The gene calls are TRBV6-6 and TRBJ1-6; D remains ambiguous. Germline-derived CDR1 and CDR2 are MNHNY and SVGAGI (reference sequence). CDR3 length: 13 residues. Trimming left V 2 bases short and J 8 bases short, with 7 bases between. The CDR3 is CASSYGEDSPLHF. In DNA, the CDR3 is TGTGCCAGCAGTTACGGTGAGGATTCACCCCTCCACTTT.

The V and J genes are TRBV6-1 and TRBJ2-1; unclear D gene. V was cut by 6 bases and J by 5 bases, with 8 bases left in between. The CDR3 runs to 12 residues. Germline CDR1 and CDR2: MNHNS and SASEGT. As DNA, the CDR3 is TGTGCCAGCAGCCGTTTAAACAATGAGCAGTTCTTC. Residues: CASSRLNNEQFF.

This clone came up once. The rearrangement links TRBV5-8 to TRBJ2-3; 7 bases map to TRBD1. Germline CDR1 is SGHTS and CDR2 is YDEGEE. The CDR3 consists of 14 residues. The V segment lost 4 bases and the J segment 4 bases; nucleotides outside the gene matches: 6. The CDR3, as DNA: TGTGCCAGCAGCCGAGGGACAGATGCAGATACGCAGTATTTT. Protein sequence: CASSRGTDADTQYF.